This T cell receptor (beta chain) originates from a study of T cells in Graves' hyperthyroidism and ophthalmopathy. Study findings and constraints: Before onset, by a median of approximately 6.2 months, the model predicted ophthalmopathy.

A lack of ophthalmopathy progression within 18 months defined stable Graves' hyperthyroidism. Patients aged 18 to 65 had newly diagnosed hyperthyroidism that had lasted under 2 months. Patients with uncontrolled infections, other autoimmune diseases, pregnancy or lactation were excluded. The V gene lost 1 base and the J gene lost 8 bases, with 8 bases spanning the gap. Germline loops: CDR1 SEHNR, CDR2 FQNEAQ (reference sequence). CDR3 length equals 12 residues. About this clonotype itself: Its antigen is currently unknown.

Regions amplified from RNA transcripts were the TCR beta CDR3 regions. A set of HTBI primers served as the primers for a first-round RT-PCR of the TCR CDR3. MiXCR was run by TCRdb on the multiplex PCR reads, yielding one entry per CDR3 protein. The sample records some 700,000 distinct CDR3 sequences, around 15% being singletons. The gene calls are TRBV7-9 and TRBJ1-2; D call uncertain. Sequencing input: blood. The sequence was obtained from a man aged 50 to 59 with Graves' hyperthyroidism. CDR3 nucleotides: TGTGCCAGCAGCTTAGTCGGGTCGGGCTACACCTTC. Translation gives CASSLVGSGYTF.